This T cell receptor beta chain was recovered during a study of CD8 T cells in ankylosing spondylitis. Notes on the study in general: Characteristic, it appeared, of ankylosing spondylitis blood was a TCR beta motif of about eight highly homologous variants.

Making the TCR beta libraries involved quantitative 5'-RACE with molecular barcodes. TCRdb used MiXCR to reprocess the 5' RACE reads, holding one entry per CDR3 protein. The repertoire holds roughly 30,000 distinct CDR3 sequences, with about 14% as singletons. In its sample, this clonotype was seen many times. Its antigen is not identified. There are 13 residues in the CDR3. V gave up 3 bases and J gave up 2 bases, with 7 bases separating them. In germline, CDR1 is LGHNT, CDR2 FRNRAP. The chain links TRBV12-5 to TRBJ2-5; D not certain. The sequence was obtained from a male donor with ankylosing spondylitis or in good health (not recorded which). The sequencing sample was made of blood. This CDR3 reads CASGLSSQETQYF. DNA of the CDR3: TGTGCTAGTGGTTTATCCTCGCAAGAGACCCAGTACTTC.